Listed below are T cell receptor beta chains from one sample, sequenced in a study of blood T cells in healthy people across ages. TCRdb re-called the 5' RACE reads with MiXCR, one entry per CDR3 protein. Of over a million distinct CDR3 sequences in the sample, roughly 43% were seen once. Specimen: blood. The receptors were sampled from a woman aged 18-29 years in good health. Each CDR3 is given with its conserved first and last residue. A D gene is named only where the DNA matches it firmly. For some rows the clone size is stated as once, few or many, or as a class when expanded; others skip it.

j_gene: TRBJ2-7
d_gene: .
abundance: .
v_gene: TRBV12-3/TRBV12-4
CDR3nt: TGTGCCAGCAGCCTCCTTGACAAAACCTACGAGCAGTACTTC
CDR3aa: CASSLLDKTYEQYF

j_gene: TRBJ2-3
d_gene: TRBD2
abundance: few
v_gene: TRBV6-5
CDR3nt: TGTGCCAGCAGTTACTCAAGCGGGGGTTCGTATAGCACAGATACGCAGTATTTT
CDR3aa: CASSYSSGGSYSTDTQYF

j_gene: TRBJ2-7
d_gene: TRBD2
abundance: .
v_gene: TRBV18
CDR3nt: TGTGCCAGCTCACCAGGACTACTTGGGACTAGCGGCTACGAGCAGTACTTC
CDR3aa: CASSPGLLGTSGYEQYF

j_gene: TRBJ1-2
d_gene: .
abundance: .
v_gene: TRBV11-2
CDR3nt: TGTGCCAGCAGCTTTAGTTATTACCCCCAAGGCTACACCTTC
CDR3aa: CASSFSYYPQGYTF

j_gene: TRBJ2-1
d_gene: .
abundance: .
v_gene: TRBV2
CDR3nt: TGTGCCAGCAGTGGTGGGAGCACTCAGTACAATGAGCAGTTCTTC
CDR3aa: CASSGGSTQYNEQFF

j_gene: TRBJ2-5
d_gene: .
abundance: .
v_gene: TRBV7-2
CDR3nt: TGTGCCAGCAGCCCAAGGGCTACTACGTACCAAGAGACCCAGTACTTC
CDR3aa: CASSPRATTYQETQYF

j_gene: TRBJ1-5
d_gene: .
abundance: few
v_gene: TRBV6-5
CDR3nt: TGTGCCAGCAGTTACTCCCGGACAGCAAGGAATCAGCCCCAGCATTTT
CDR3aa: CASSYSRTARNQPQHF

j_gene: TRBJ2-5
d_gene: TRBD2
abundance: once
v_gene: TRBV30
CDR3nt: TGTGCCTGTTCTGTTAGCGGGGGGGCCTGGGGGAAGGAGACCCAGTACTTC
CDR3aa: CACSVSGGAWGKETQYF

j_gene: TRBJ2-5
d_gene: TRBD1
abundance: .
v_gene: TRBV18
CDR3nt: TGTGCCAGCTCACCGCGGACAGGAATAGGGCAGTACTTC
CDR3aa: CASSPRTGIGQYF

j_gene: TRBJ2-7
d_gene: .
abundance: few
v_gene: TRBV29-1
CDR3nt: TGCAGCGTTGAAACGCCGGCCGAGCAGTACTTC
CDR3aa: CSVETPAEQYF

j_gene: TRBJ1-4
d_gene: .
abundance: .
v_gene: TRBV20-1
CDR3nt: TGCAGTGCTAGGTGGGGTAATAATGAAAAACTGTTTTTT
CDR3aa: CSARWGNNEKLFF

j_gene: TRBJ1-5
d_gene: .
abundance: .
v_gene: TRBV6-2/TRBV6-3
CDR3nt: TGTGCCAGCAGTCGGGCAGGACGGGGACCCCAGCATTTT
CDR3aa: CASSRAGRGPQHF

j_gene: TRBJ2-5
d_gene: TRBD2
abundance: .
v_gene: TRBV3-1
CDR3nt: TGTGCCAGCAGCCAAGATTTAAGGACTAGCGGTGAAGAGACCCAGTACTTC
CDR3aa: CASSQDLRTSGEETQYF

j_gene: TRBJ2-1
d_gene: .
abundance: few
v_gene: TRBV9
CDR3nt: TGTGCCAGCAGCGTAGACATCGGAACAGACAATGAGCAGTTCTTC
CDR3aa: CASSVDIGTDNEQFF

j_gene: TRBJ2-2
d_gene: TRBD2
abundance: .
v_gene: TRBV4-1
CDR3nt: TGCGCCAGCAGCCTTGGGGGACTAGGCCCCTCCGGGGAGCTGTTTTTT
CDR3aa: CASSLGGLGPSGELFF

j_gene: TRBJ2-4
d_gene: .
abundance: few
v_gene: TRBV7-2
CDR3nt: TGTGCCAGCAGCTTGTTTCCAGCGGTTTCCGAAAACATTCAGTACTTC
CDR3aa: CASSLFPAVSENIQYF

j_gene: TRBJ1-1
d_gene: .
abundance: few
v_gene: TRBV15
CDR3nt: TGTGCCACCAGCAGAGATCGGGGGGCAATGACTGAAGCTTTCTTT
CDR3aa: CATSRDRGAMTEAFF

j_gene: TRBJ2-5
d_gene: .
abundance: many
v_gene: TRBV9
CDR3nt: TGTGCCAGCAGCGTGGACCTCCAAGAGACCCAGTACTTC
CDR3aa: CASSVDLQETQYF

j_gene: TRBJ1-2
d_gene: .
abundance: few
v_gene: TRBV5-1
CDR3nt: TGCGCCAGCAGCTTAGCAGGGCTTGACTATGGCTACACCTTC
CDR3aa: CASSLAGLDYGYTF

j_gene: TRBJ1-2
d_gene: .
abundance: few
v_gene: TRBV27
CDR3nt: TGTGCCAGCAGTTTGAGGGGAAGTCATGGCTACACCTTC
CDR3aa: CASSLRGSHGYTF

j_gene: TRBJ2-7
d_gene: .
abundance: .
v_gene: TRBV11-2
CDR3nt: TGTGCCAGCAGCCCCCCGGGACGGAAAACGGGCTACGAGCAGTACTTC
CDR3aa: CASSPPGRKTGYEQYF

j_gene: TRBJ1-4
d_gene: .
abundance: .
v_gene: TRBV28
CDR3nt: TGTGCCAGCAAAGGTGGAGCAACTAATGAAAAACTGTTTTTT
CDR3aa: CASKGGATNEKLFF

j_gene: TRBJ1-4
d_gene: TRBD1
abundance: .
v_gene: TRBV10-3
CDR3nt: TGTGCCACCCAGGGGGCTGTCGGTGAAAAACTGTTTTTT
CDR3aa: CATQGAVGEKLFF

j_gene: TRBJ2-1
d_gene: .
abundance: few
v_gene: TRBV7-6
CDR3nt: TGTGCCAGCAGCCCCAGGGGTCGGAAATCCTACAATGAGCAGTTCTTC
CDR3aa: CASSPRGRKSYNEQFF

j_gene: TRBJ2-3
d_gene: .
abundance: few
v_gene: TRBV5-1
CDR3nt: TGCGCCAGCGGGGACGGAGCCACAGATACGCAGTATTTT
CDR3aa: CASGDGATDTQYF

j_gene: TRBJ1-5
d_gene: .
abundance: .
v_gene: TRBV30
CDR3nt: TGTGCCTGGAGTAGGGGCCCCCCTTCCAATCAGCCCCAGCATTTT
CDR3aa: CAWSRGPPSNQPQHF

j_gene: TRBJ2-1
d_gene: .
abundance: .
v_gene: TRBV7-6
CDR3nt: TGTGCCAGCAGCTTATTGGCAGGGACTCCCAATGAGCAGTTCTTC
CDR3aa: CASSLLAGTPNEQFF

j_gene: TRBJ2-1
d_gene: TRBD1
abundance: .
v_gene: TRBV20-1
CDR3nt: TGCAGTGCTAGGCCCGGGACAGGGGGGTTTCGAAATGAGCAGTTCTTC
CDR3aa: CSARPGTGGFRNEQFF

j_gene: TRBJ1-4
d_gene: .
abundance: few
v_gene: TRBV29-1
CDR3nt: TGCAGCGTTCTTACGGGAAATGAAAAACTGTTTTTT
CDR3aa: CSVLTGNEKLFF

j_gene: TRBJ2-3
d_gene: .
abundance: .
v_gene: TRBV24-1
CDR3nt: TGTGCCACCAGCATACGACAGGACAGCCCCAATACGCAGTATTTT
CDR3aa: CATSIRQDSPNTQYF

j_gene: TRBJ1-1
d_gene: TRBD1
abundance: .
v_gene: TRBV27
CDR3nt: TGTGCCAGCAGTTTATCGAAGGGGGCGCTTACTGAAGCTTTCTTT
CDR3aa: CASSLSKGALTEAFF

j_gene: TRBJ2-1
d_gene: .
abundance: few
v_gene: TRBV4-3
CDR3nt: TGCGCCAGCAGCGAAGAACTCTCCGGGCCTTCCTACAATGAGCAGTTCTTC
CDR3aa: CASSEELSGPSYNEQFF

j_gene: TRBJ2-7
d_gene: .
abundance: .
v_gene: TRBV12-3/TRBV12-4
CDR3nt: TGTGCCAGCAGTTTAGCTAGTTACAATGAGCAGTACTTC
CDR3aa: CASSLASYNEQYF

j_gene: TRBJ1-1
d_gene: .
abundance: few
v_gene: TRBV2
CDR3nt: TGTGCCAGCAGTTTGTTGAACAGGGTGAACACTGAAGCTTTCTTT
CDR3aa: CASSLLNRVNTEAFF

j_gene: TRBJ2-2
d_gene: .
abundance: .
v_gene: TRBV4-3
CDR3nt: TGCGCCAGCAGCCAACAGATCCCGAACACCGGGGAGCTGTTTTTT
CDR3aa: CASSQQIPNTGELFF

j_gene: TRBJ2-1
d_gene: TRBD2
abundance: .
v_gene: TRBV18
CDR3nt: TGTGCCAGCTCCGGACTAGCGCCACCCAATGAGCAGTTCTTC
CDR3aa: CASSGLAPPNEQFF

j_gene: TRBJ2-1
d_gene: TRBD2
abundance: .
v_gene: TRBV5-1
CDR3nt: TGCGCCAGCAGCTTTAGCCTAGCGGGAGAGTCGTCGGATTATGAGCAGTTCTTC
CDR3aa: CASSFSLAGESSDYEQFF

j_gene: TRBJ2-3
d_gene: .
abundance: once
v_gene: TRBV6-4
CDR3nt: TGTGCCAGCAGTGACTCGATAGGGGAAGCAGATACGCAGTATTTT
CDR3aa: CASSDSIGEADTQYF

j_gene: TRBJ2-4
d_gene: .
abundance: few
v_gene: TRBV12-3/TRBV12-4
CDR3nt: TGTGCCAGCAGTTTATTAATGGAGGAGCAGTACTTC
CDR3aa: CASSLLMEEQYF

j_gene: TRBJ2-2
d_gene: TRBD1
abundance: .
v_gene: TRBV29-1
CDR3nt: TGCAGCGTTGAACTTGCTCCAGGGGGAGAGGGCGGGGAGCTGTTTTTT
CDR3aa: CSVELAPGGEGGELFF

j_gene: TRBJ2-5
d_gene: .
abundance: once
v_gene: TRBV5-1
CDR3nt: TGCGCCAGCAGCTTGGACCCGGTGCAAGAGACCCAGTACTTC
CDR3aa: CASSLDPVQETQYF

j_gene: TRBJ1-1
d_gene: TRBD1
abundance: few
v_gene: TRBV5-1
CDR3nt: TGCGCCAGTGGGACAGGCCCTTCAGCTACTGAAGCTTTCTTT
CDR3aa: CASGTGPSATEAFF

j_gene: TRBJ2-1
d_gene: .
abundance: .
v_gene: TRBV5-1
CDR3nt: TGCGCCAGCACCTGGGGTACTTCCGAGCAGTTCTTC
CDR3aa: CASTWGTSEQFF

j_gene: TRBJ1-2
d_gene: TRBD1
abundance: .
v_gene: TRBV27
CDR3nt: TGTGCCAGCAGTTCGGGGACAGGGGGCGACTATGACTACACCTTC
CDR3aa: CASSSGTGGDYDYTF

j_gene: TRBJ1-1
d_gene: .
abundance: .
v_gene: TRBV12-3/TRBV12-4
CDR3nt: TGTGCCAGCAGTTCTTACACGGCGCAGGACACTGAAGCTTTCTTT
CDR3aa: CASSSYTAQDTEAFF

j_gene: TRBJ2-3
d_gene: .
abundance: few
v_gene: TRBV7-2
CDR3nt: TGTGCCAGCGGAGCTGGGACTTTTAACACAGATACGCAGTATTTT
CDR3aa: CASGAGTFNTDTQYF

j_gene: TRBJ2-5
d_gene: .
abundance: .
v_gene: TRBV20-1
CDR3nt: TGCAGTGCTGCGAGGACCGATATGGAGACCCAGTACTTC
CDR3aa: CSAARTDMETQYF

j_gene: TRBJ2-3
d_gene: TRBD1
abundance: few
v_gene: TRBV7-9
CDR3nt: TGTGCCAGCAGCGAGAAGCCCAGGGGGCGTATTAACACAGATACGCAGTATTTT
CDR3aa: CASSEKPRGRINTDTQYF

j_gene: TRBJ1-1
d_gene: .
abundance: .
v_gene: TRBV4-1
CDR3nt: TGCGCCAGCAGCCTACCCTACACAACATTAAACACTGAAGCTTTCTTT
CDR3aa: CASSLPYTTLNTEAFF

j_gene: TRBJ2-1
d_gene: TRBD2
abundance: few
v_gene: TRBV6-2/TRBV6-3
CDR3nt: TGTGCCAGCAGTTACGGGAGGGCCTCCTACAATGAGCAGTTCTTC
CDR3aa: CASSYGRASYNEQFF

j_gene: TRBJ2-3
d_gene: .
abundance: .
v_gene: TRBV30
CDR3nt: TGTGCCTGGAGTTCCCAAGGCGGCGGGGATACGCAGTATTTT
CDR3aa: CAWSSQGGGDTQYF

j_gene: TRBJ2-5
d_gene: .
abundance: .
v_gene: TRBV28
CDR3nt: TGTGCCAGCAGTCCACAAGCATGGGAGCAGTACTTC
CDR3aa: CASSPQAWEQYF

j_gene: TRBJ2-1
d_gene: .
abundance: many
v_gene: TRBV12-3/TRBV12-4
CDR3nt: TGTGCCAGCAGTTTCGACAATGAGCAGTTCTTC
CDR3aa: CASSFDNEQFF

j_gene: TRBJ2-7
d_gene: .
abundance: .
v_gene: TRBV30
CDR3nt: TGTGCCTGGAGCACACAGGGAAACGAGCAGTACTTC
CDR3aa: CAWSTQGNEQYF